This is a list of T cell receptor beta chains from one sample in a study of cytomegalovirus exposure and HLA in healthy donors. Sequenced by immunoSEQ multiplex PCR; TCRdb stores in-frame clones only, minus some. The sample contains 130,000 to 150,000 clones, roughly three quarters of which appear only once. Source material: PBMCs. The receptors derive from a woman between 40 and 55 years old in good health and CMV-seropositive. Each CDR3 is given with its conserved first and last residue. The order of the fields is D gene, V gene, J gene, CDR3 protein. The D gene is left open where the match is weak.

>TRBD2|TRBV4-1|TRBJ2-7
CASSQGWAGVGEQYF
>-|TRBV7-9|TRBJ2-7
CASSSSMGAPAYEQYF
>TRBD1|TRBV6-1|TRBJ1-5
CASRQGDQPQHF
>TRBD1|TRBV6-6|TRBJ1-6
CASGTVNSPLHF
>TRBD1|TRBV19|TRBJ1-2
CASSPIGQGGGYTF
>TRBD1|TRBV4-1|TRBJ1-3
CASSPRQGASGNTIYF
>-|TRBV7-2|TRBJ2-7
CASKIPGGAEQYF
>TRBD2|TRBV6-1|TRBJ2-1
CASMNLAGINREQFF
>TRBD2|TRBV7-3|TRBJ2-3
CASSAIAGGQDTQYF
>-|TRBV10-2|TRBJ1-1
CASGGQPNTEAFF
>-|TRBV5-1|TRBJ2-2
CASRVGQNTGELFF
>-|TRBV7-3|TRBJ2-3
CASSRGAGDTQYF
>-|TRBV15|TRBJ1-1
CATSRLDGMNTEAFF
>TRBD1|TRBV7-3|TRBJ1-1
CASSFSGTGSEAFF
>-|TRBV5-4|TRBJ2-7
CASSSDYFEQYF
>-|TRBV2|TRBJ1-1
CASKASGLPEAFF
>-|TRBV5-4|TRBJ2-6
CASSLQSSGANVLTF
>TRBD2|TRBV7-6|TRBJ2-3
CAGSLAGLAGDTQYF
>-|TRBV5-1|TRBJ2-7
CASSPVALATGEQYF
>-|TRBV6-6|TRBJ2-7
CASSVQGYEQYF
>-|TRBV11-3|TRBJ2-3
CASSPPGADTQYF
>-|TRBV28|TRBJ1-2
CASSSAGLYGYTF
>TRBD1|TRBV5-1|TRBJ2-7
CASRQGTGYSYEQYF
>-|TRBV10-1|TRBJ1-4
CARFEGRNEKLFF
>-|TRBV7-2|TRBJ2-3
CASSLRLGSADTQYF
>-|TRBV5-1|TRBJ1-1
CASSLGESTEAFF
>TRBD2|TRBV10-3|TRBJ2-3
CAISATSGGTDTQYF
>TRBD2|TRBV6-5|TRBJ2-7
CASSYSLAGDSYEQYF
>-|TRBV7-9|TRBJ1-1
CASSLGRAGTGGNTEAFF
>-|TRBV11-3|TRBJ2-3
CASSLGSTSGRTNTDTQYF